The present T cell receptor (beta chain) was sequenced within a study of vaccination effects on CD4 cells after COVID-19. For the study at large: With the ViraFEST assay, the study expanded antigen-specific CD4+ T cells using viral peptide pools, then sequenced them. Vaccination of participants consisted of two doses of either the BNT162b2 or mRNA-1273 vaccine. Each well held around 2 million PBMC cultured with approximately 9.7 ug/ml peptides and 8.5 to 10 IU/ml IL-2.

Details on this clone: Its antigen is currently unknown.

The V and J ends lost 6 bases and 8 bases, in that order; junction bases with no gene match: 7. CDR1 and CDR2 from the germline V gene are WNHNN and SYGVQD (reference sequence). This CDR3 is 14 amino acids long. Isolation of CD4+ T cells took place after less than twelve days of culture. Testing of the vaccine recipients showed negative nucleocapsid antibodies and no prior SARS-CoV-2 infection. Profiled with immunoSEQ multiplex PCR; TCRdb holds only in-frame clones, not every one. The sample carries around 30,000 clones, 70% recorded once. The receptor comes from a human donor who received a COVID-19 vaccine. The chain joins TRBV10-1 to TRBJ2-1; 10 positions agree with TRBD2. Source: CD4+ T cells from PBMCs cultured without peptide, taken before COVID-19 vaccination. The CDR3 region has the DNA TGCGCCAGCAGCCTGAGCGGGGGGGCGGATGAGCAGTTCTTC. It encodes CASSLSGGADEQFF.